This TCR beta chain was captured in a study of T cells in tuberculosis. Findings and caveats of the study: Active tuberculosis TCR-alpha repertoires lay closer to GMM-specific TCRs than IGRA-negative controls, suggesting clonal expansion. Active tuberculosis patients had shorter CDR3-alpha; the beta difference was nonsignificant.

Profiled with immunoSEQ multiplex PCR; TCRdb holds only in-frame clones, not every one. The sample lists tens of thousands of clones, nearly 90% occurring once. As regards this clone: Antigen unknown.

The V and J ends lost 4 bases and 10 bases respectively, with 18 bases between them. CDR3 length: 15 amino acids. Germline V gene sequence: CDR1 SGHRS, CDR2 YFSETQ. This chain connects TRBV5-1 to TRBJ1-6, with D unclear. The sequenced material came from PBMCs. The TCR sequence derives from a donor aged 10-29 years with latent tuberculosis or without tuberculosis infection. The chain's CDR3 is CASSPGLAGGSPLHF. CDR3 bases: TGCGCCAGCAGCCCCGGGCTAGCGGGAGGATCACCCCTCCACTTT. The full variable domain, its missing parts supplied by reference TRBV5-1 and TRBJ1-6, is KAGVTQTPRYLIKTRGQQVTLSCSPISGHRSVSWYQQTPGQGLQFLFEYFSETQRNKGNFPGRFSGRQFSNSRSEMNVSTLELGDSALYLCASSPGLAGGSPLHFGNGTRLTVT.